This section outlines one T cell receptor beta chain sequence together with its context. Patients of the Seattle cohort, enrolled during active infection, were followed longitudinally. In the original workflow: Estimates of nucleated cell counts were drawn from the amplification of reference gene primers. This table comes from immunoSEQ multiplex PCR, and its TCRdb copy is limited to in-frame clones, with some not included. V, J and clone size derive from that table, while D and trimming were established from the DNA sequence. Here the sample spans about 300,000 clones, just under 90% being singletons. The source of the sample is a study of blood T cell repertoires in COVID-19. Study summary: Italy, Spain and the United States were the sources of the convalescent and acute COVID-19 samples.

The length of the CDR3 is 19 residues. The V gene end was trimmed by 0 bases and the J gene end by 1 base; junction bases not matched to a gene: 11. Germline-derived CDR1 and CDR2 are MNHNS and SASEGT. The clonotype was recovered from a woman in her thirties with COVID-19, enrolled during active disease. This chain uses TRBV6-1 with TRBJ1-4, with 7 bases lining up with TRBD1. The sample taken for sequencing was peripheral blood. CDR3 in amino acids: CASSEALQGGVGTNEKLFF. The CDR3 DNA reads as TGTGCCAGCAGTGAAGCCCTCCAAGGGGGCGTTGGAACTAATGAAAAACTGTTTTTT.